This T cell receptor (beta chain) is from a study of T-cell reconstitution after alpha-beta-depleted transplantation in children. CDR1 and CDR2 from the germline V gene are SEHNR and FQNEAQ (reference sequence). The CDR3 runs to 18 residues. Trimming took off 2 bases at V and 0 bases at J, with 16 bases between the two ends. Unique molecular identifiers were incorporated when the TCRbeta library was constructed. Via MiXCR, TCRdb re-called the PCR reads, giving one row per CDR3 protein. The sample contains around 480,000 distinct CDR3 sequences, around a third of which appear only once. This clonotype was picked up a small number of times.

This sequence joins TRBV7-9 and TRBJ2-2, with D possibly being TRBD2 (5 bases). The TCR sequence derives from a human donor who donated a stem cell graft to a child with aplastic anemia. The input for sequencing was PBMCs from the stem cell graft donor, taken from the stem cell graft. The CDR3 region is CASSLKYSGGPNTGELFF. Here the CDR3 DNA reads TGTGCCAGCAGCTTAAAATATTCGGGCGGGCCGAACACCGGGGAGCTGTTTTTT.